This T cell receptor beta chain was profiled in a study of T cells in Graves' hyperthyroidism and ophthalmopathy. This clonotype was seen more than once but under ten times. Its target is not known. Study results and limitations: A model of 13 V-J pairs discriminated ophthalmopathy from stable hyperthyroidism.

Template material for amplifying TCR beta CDR3 regions consisted of RNA transcripts. The TCR CDR3 first-round RT-PCR relied on the HTBI primer set. TCRdb re-analysed the multiplex PCR reads in MiXCR, keeping a single row per CDR3 protein. The data contain fewer than 350,000 distinct CDR3 sequences, 15% to 20% of them singletons. The germline V gene has CDR1 GTSNPN and CDR2 SVGIG (reference sequence). This CDR3 comprises 12 residues. The V and J ends lost 1 base and 9 bases respectively, with 9 bases between them. The material sequenced was blood. The V gene is TRBV30, the J gene TRBJ2-2; D is unclear. This sequence originates from a woman aged 50 to 60 with Graves' hyperthyroidism. The CDR3 region is CAWSGDSRELFF. CDR3 in DNA: TGTGCCTGGAGTGGAGATAGTAGGGAGCTGTTTTTT.